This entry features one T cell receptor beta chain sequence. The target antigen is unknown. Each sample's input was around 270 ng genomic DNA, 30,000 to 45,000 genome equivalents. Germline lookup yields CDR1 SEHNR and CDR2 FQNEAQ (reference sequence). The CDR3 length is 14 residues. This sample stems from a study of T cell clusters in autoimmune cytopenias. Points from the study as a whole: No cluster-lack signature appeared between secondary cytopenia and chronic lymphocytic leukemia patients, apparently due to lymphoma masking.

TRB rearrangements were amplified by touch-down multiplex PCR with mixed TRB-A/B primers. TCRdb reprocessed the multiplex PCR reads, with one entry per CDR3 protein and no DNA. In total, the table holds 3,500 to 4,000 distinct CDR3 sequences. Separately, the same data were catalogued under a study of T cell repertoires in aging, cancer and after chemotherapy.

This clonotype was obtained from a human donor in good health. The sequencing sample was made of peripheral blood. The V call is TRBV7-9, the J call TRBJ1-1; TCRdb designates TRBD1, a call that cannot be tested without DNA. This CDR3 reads CACSQQTDWSEAFF. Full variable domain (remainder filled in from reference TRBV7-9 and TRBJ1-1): DTGVSQNPRHKITKRGQNVTFRCDPISEHNRLYWYRQTLGQGPEFLTYFQNEAQLEKSRLLSDRFSAERPKGSFSTLEIQRTEQGDSAMYLCACSQQTDWSEAFFGQGTRLTVV.